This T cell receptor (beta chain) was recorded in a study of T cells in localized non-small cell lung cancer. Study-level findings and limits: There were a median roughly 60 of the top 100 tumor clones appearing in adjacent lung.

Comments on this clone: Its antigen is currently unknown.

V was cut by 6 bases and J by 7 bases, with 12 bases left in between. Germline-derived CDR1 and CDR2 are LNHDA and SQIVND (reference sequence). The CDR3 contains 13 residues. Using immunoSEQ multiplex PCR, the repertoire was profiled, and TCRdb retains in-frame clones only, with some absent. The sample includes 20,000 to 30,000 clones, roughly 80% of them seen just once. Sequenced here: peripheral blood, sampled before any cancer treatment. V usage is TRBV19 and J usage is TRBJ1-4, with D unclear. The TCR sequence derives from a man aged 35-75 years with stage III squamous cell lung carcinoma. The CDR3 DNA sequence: TGTGCCAGTAGACGGGGAGGCGTTGAAAAACTGTTTTTT. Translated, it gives CASRRGGVEKLFF.